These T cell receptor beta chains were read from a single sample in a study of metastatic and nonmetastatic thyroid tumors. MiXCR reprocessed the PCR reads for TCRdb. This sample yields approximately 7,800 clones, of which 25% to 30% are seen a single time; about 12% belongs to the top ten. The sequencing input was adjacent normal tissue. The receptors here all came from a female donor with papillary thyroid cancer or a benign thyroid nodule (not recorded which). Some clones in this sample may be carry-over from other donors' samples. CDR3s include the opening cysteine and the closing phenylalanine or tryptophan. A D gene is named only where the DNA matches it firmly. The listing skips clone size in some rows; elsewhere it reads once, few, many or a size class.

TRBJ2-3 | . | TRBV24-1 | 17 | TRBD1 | TGTGCCACCAGTGAGGGGACAGGGGGCAGAAGGTCAGATACGCAGTATTTT | CATSEGTGGRRSDTQYF
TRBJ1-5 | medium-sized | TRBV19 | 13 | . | TGTGCCAGTAGTATAAAATTTAGGCAGCCCCAGCATTTT | CASSIKFRQPQHF
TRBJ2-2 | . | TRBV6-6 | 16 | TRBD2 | TGTGCCAGCAGTTACAACGCGGGAGGGCCGTTGGGGGAGCTGTTTTTT | CASSYNAGGPLGELFF
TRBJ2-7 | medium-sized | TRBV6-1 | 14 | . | TGTGCCAGCATTTGGGACACCGACCCATACGAGCAGTACTTC | CASIWDTDPYEQYF
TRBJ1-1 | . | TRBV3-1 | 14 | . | TGTGCCAGCAGATGGACAGACTTGAACACTGAAGCTTTCTTT | CASRWTDLNTEAFF
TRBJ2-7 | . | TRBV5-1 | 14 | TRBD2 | TGCGCCAGCTGTGAGGGAGGGCCAATGAACGAGCAGTACTTC | CASCEGGPMNEQYF
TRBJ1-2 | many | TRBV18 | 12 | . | TGTGCCAGCTCACAAGGCGTCTATGGCTACACCTTC | CASSQGVYGYTF
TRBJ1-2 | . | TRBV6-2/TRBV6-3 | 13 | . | TGTGCCAGCAGTTACCCAGGGGACTATGGCTACACCTTC | CASSYPGDYGYTF
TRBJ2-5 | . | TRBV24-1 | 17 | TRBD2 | TGTGCCACCAGTGATTTTAGCCTAGCGGGGGCCCAAGAGACCCAGTACTTC | CATSDFSLAGAQETQYF
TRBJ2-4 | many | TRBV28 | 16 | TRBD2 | TGTGCCAGCAGTTCGGGACTAGCACTAGCCAAAAACATTCAGTACTTC | CASSSGLALAKNIQYF
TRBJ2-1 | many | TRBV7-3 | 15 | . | TGTGCCAGCAGCCCAGGCGGCCCCTACGGGAATGAGCAGTTCTTC | CASSPGGPYGNEQFF
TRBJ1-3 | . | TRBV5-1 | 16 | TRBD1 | TGCGCCAGCAGCGAAATGGGACAGGGAGGAGGAAACACCATATATTTT | CASSEMGQGGGNTIYF
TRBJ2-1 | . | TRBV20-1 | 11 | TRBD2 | TGCAGTGCTCCTAGCGGGAGGATGCAGTTCTTC | CSAPSGRMQFF
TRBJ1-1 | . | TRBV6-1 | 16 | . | TGTGCCAGCAGTAAGGCGATGGAGGCGTCAAACACTGAAGCTTTCTTT | CASSKAMEASNTEAFF
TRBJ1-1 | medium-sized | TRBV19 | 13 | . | TGTGCCAGTAGCAAGACAGTGCTGACTGAAGCTTTCTTT | CASSKTVLTEAFF
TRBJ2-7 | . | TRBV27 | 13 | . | TGTGCCAGCAGCACCTTCAGGGGATACGAGCAGTACTTC | CASSTFRGYEQYF
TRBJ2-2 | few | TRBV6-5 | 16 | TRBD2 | TGTGCCAGCAGTTACTACACTAGCGGGTCTAGCGGGGAGCTGTTTTTT | CASSYYTSGSSGELFF
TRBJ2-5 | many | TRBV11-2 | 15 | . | TGTGCCAGCAGCTTTATACAGGGAAGCCAAGAGACCCAGTACTTC | CASSFIQGSQETQYF
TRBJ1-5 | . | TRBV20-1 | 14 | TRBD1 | TGCAGTGCTACAGGGGGCGGAAGGAATCAGCCCCAGCATTTT | CSATGGGRNQPQHF
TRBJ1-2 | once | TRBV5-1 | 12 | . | TGCGCCAGCAGCTCGGGGGGCCATGGCTACACCTTC | CASSSGGHGYTF
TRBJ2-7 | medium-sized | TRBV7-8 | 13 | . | TGTGCCAGCAGCTTAGGAGTTCTGGTCGAGCAGTACTTC | CASSLGVLVEQYF
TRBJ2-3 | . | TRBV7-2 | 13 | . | TGTGCCAGCAGCCCTCGGGATCGGGATACGCAGTATTTT | CASSPRDRDTQYF
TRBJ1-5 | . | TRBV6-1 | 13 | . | TGTGCCAGCAGTGAAGCCCTGGGTCAGCCCCAGCATTTT | CASSEALGQPQHF
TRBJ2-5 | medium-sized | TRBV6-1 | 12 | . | TGTGCCAGCAGGGGGTGGTGGGAGACCCAGTACTTC | CASRGWWETQYF
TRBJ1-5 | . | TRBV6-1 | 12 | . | TGTGCCAGCAGTGAAATAAATCAGCCCCAGCATTTT | CASSEINQPQHF
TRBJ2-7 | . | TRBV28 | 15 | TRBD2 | TGTGCCAGCAGTTCTTTGGGACTAGCGGTCTACGAGCAGTACTTC | CASSSLGLAVYEQYF
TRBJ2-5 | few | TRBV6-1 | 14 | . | TGTGCCAGCAGTAAAGGGAAACCGGCCGGGACCCAGTACTTC | CASSKGKPAGTQYF
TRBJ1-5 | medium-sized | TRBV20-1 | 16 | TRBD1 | TGCAGTGCTAGACGAGGGGACAGTTGGGGAAATCAGCCCCAGCATTTT | CSARRGDSWGNQPQHF
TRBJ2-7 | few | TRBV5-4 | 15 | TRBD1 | TGTGCCAGCAGCCTGGAGGGACAGGGGGCTTACGAGCAGTACTTC | CASSLEGQGAYEQYF
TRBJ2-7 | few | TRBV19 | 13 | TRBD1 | TGTGCCAGTAGTTCGACAGGGGCGGACGAGCAGTACTTC | CASSSTGADEQYF
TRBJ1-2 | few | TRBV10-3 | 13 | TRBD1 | TGTGCCATCAATACAGGGGGAGTATGGTTCTACACCTTC | CAINTGGVWFYTF
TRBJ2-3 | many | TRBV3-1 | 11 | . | TGCGCCGCCGCCTCGAGTGATACGCAGTATTTT | CAAASSDTQYF
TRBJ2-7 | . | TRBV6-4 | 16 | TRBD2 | TGTGCCAGCAGTGACCTTGGACTAGCGCTCTCCTACGAGCAGTACTTC | CASSDLGLALSYEQYF
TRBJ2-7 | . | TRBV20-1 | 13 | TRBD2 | TGCAGTGCTAGAGGGACTAGCGGGAGCGAGCAGTACTTC | CSARGTSGSEQYF
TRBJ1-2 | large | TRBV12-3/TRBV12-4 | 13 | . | TGTGCCAGCACGGTAGTCGGAGAGGGTGGCTACACCTTC | CASTVVGEGGYTF
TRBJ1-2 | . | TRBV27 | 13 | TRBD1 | TGTGACGGCAGTTTAACAGGGGCGAATGGCTACACCTTC | CDGSLTGANGYTF
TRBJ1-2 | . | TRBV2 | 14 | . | TGTGCCAGCAGTGAACAGACAACTAACTATGGCTACACCTTC | CASSEQTTNYGYTF
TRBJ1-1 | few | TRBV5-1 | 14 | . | TGCGCCATCAGCTGGGTGGAACAGGGAACTGAAGCTTTCTTT | CAISWVEQGTEAFF
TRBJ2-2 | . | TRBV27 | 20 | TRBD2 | TGTGCCAGCAGTTTATTCGTCAGTTCTAGCGGGGGAGCGAACACCGGGGAGCTGTTTTTT | CASSLFVSSSGGANTGELFF
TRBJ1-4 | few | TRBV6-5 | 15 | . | TGTGCCAGCAGTTACTCGGGACAAGTCAATGAAAAACTGTTTTTT | CASSYSGQVNEKLFF
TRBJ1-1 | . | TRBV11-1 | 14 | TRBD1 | TGTGCCAGCACCCGGACAGGGCGGAACACTGAAGCTTTCTTT | CASTRTGRNTEAFF
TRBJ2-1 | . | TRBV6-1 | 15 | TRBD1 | TGTGCCAGCAGTGCTAAAGGGACAGGGGGCAATGAGCAGTTCTTC | CASSAKGTGGNEQFF
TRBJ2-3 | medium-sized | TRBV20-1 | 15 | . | TGCAGTGCCCCCCGACGAGGTTATTTAGGGGATACGCAGTATTTT | CSAPRRGYLGDTQYF
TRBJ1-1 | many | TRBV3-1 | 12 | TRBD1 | TGTGCCACCCAAACCGGGACAGGGGTAGCTTTCTTT | CATQTGTGVAFF
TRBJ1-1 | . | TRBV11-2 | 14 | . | TGTGCCAGCAGCTTTAACAGGGTGAACACTGAAGCTTTCTTT | CASSFNRVNTEAFF
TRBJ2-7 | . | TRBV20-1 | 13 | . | TGCAGTGCTAGAGAGACGCGGGCCTACGAGCAGTACTTC | CSARETRAYEQYF
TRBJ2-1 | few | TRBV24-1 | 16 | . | TGTGCCACCAGTGACACCGGGACCGGACTCTACAATGAGCAGTTCTTC | CATSDTGTGLYNEQFF
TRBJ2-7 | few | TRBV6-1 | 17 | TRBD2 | TGTGCCAGCAGTGAATATCCTAGCGGGGTAAGCTCCTACGAGCAGTACTTC | CASSEYPSGVSSYEQYF
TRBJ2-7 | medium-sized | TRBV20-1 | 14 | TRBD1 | TGCAGTGCTGGGCGTGGGACAGGGATGTACGAGCAGTACTTC | CSAGRGTGMYEQYF
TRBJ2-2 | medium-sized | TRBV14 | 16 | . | TGTGCCAGCAGCCCCCTTGAGAGGCAGTACACCGGGGAGCTGTTTTTT | CASSPLERQYTGELFF
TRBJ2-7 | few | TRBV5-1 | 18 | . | TGCGCCAGCAGCGAAGGGACCGCCGGAGTAGCCGCTCGGTACGAGCAGTACTTC | CASSEGTAGVAARYEQYF
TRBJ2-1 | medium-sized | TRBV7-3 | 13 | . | TGTGCCAGCAGCCCAGGGGTCAACAATGAGCAGTTCTTC | CASSPGVNNEQFF
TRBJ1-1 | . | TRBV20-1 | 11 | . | TGCAGTGCTAGAGGCGAGATTTGGGCTTTCTTT | CSARGEIWAFF
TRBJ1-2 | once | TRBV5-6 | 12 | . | TGTGCCAGCAGCTTGGGGGGGCCTGGCTACACCTTC | CASSLGGPGYTF
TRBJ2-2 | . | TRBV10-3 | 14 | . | TGTGCCACCACCTGGACACTCAACACCGGGGAGCTGTTTTTT | CATTWTLNTGELFF
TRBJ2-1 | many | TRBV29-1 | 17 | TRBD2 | TGCAGCTTTAGGGGACTAGTGTCGGTCCATACCTACAATGAGCAGTTCTTC | CSFRGLVSVHTYNEQFF
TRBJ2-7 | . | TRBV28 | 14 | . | TGTGCCAGCAGTTTATATCAGGGCCCGTACGAGCAGTACTTC | CASSLYQGPYEQYF
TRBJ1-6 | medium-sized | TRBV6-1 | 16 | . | TGTGCCAGCAGTGACGCCTCGGCAGGGATCACTTCACCCCTCCACTTT | CASSDASAGITSPLHF
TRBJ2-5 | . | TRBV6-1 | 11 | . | TGTGCCAGCAGTCCGCAAGAGACCCAGTACTTC | CASSPQETQYF
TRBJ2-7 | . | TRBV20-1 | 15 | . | TGCAGTGCTAGGGGAAGAGGGGCGCTCTCCTACGAGCAGTACTTC | CSARGRGALSYEQYF